Below, 18 T cell receptor beta chains from the same sample are listed, as sequenced in a study of neurological immune-mediated disorders. TCRdb re-called the 5' RACE reads with MiXCR, one entry per CDR3 protein. The table records approximately 31,000 distinct CDR3 sequences, about 13% of them present only once. The time point was: longitudinal time-point 2. The sequenced sample was PBMCs. The source of these receptors is a woman in her forties in good health.

This clonotype was counted many times. The V gene is TRBV9, the J gene TRBJ2-3; 8 bases are shared with TRBD1. Germline lookup yields CDR1 SGDLS and CDR2 YYNGEE. V trimming: 4 bases; J trimming: 0 bases; junction bases outside the gene matches: 4. CDR3 size: 15 residues. CDR3 sequence: CASSPWDRSTDTQYF. CDR3 coding DNA: TGTGCCAGCAGCCCCTGGGACAGGAGCACAGATACGCAGTATTTT.

This clonotype was counted many times. CDR3 loop: CASSRGRGETQYF. The DNA of the CDR3 is TGTGCCAGCAGCCGGGGCCGGGGGGAGACCCAGTACTTC. The rearrangement uses TRBV5-6 and TRBJ2-5; a weak D match, TRBD2 (6 bases). The length of the CDR3 is 13 residues. V was trimmed by 4 bases and J by 5 bases, leaving 12 bases between them. Germline lookup yields CDR1 SGHDT and CDR2 YYEEEE.

This clonotype was detected ten times or more. The rearrangement joins TRBV27 to TRBJ2-5; 8 bases match TRBD2. V gave up 8 bases and J gave up 5 bases; unmatched junction bases: 7. This CDR3 has 13 residues. From germline, CDR1 is MNHEY and CDR2 SMNVEV (reference sequence). CDR3 nucleotide sequence: TGTGCCAGCGGCCGCGGGGGGTCGGAGACCCAGTACTTC. Its protein is CASGRGGSETQYF.

In its sample, this clonotype was seen many times. V usage is TRBV12-3 or TRBV12-4 and J usage is TRBJ2-1, with D perhaps assigned TRBD1 or TRBD2 (5 bases each). V dropped 3 bases and J dropped 7 bases, with 22 bases sitting between them. The length of the CDR3 is 17 residues. The DNA of the CDR3 is TGTGCCAGCAGTTTCGGGGCAACGGTAGCGAGAAGTAATGAGCAGTTCTTC. Amino acid sequence: CASSFGATVARSNEQFF.

This clonotype was counted many times. The rearrangement joins TRBV5-1 to TRBJ2-7; D may be TRBD2 (5 bases). Trimming took off 0 bases at V and 3 bases at J, with 13 bases between the two ends. The CDR3 loop spans 15 amino acids. The germline gives CDR1 SGHRS, CDR2 YFSETQ. In DNA form, the CDR3 reads TGCGCCAGCAGCTTGGGATCTCTCGGGGACTACGAGCAGTACTTC. Translated: CASSLGSLGDYEQYF.

In its sample, this clonotype was seen many times. J is TRBJ2-3 and V is TRBV7-2; tentatively, D is TRBD1 or TRBD2 (7 bases each). This CDR3 contains 19 residues. CDR1 is SGHTA, CDR2 FQGNSA, per germline. The germline V and J ends were trimmed by 7 bases and 0 bases, with 26 bases remaining between them. DNA of the CDR3: TGTGCCAGCAATAGAGGGGGGGACAGAAACTATGCTAGCACAGATACGCAGTATTTT. Translation gives CASNRGGDRNYASTDTQYF.

In its sample, this clonotype was seen many times. V is TRBV15 and J is TRBJ1-2; 7 nucleotides agree with TRBD1. Germline trimming cut 3 bases from V and 3 bases from J; bases unmatched to any gene: 7. Per germline, CDR1 LNHNV and CDR2 YYDKDF (reference sequence). The CDR3 loop spans 15 amino acids. CDR3 nucleotides: TGTGCCACCAGCAGGCTTCGTGACAGGGACTATGGCTACACCTTC. It is translated as CATSRLRDRDYGYTF.

This clonotype has ten or more counts. V usage is TRBV20-1 and J usage is TRBJ2-7, with D perhaps TRBD2 (7 bases). CDR3 length: 14 amino acids. V shed 6 bases and J shed 2 bases, with 17 bases lying between them. Germline V gene lookup returns CDR1 DFQATT and CDR2 SNEGSKA (reference sequence). CDR3 residues: CSAHGGGPTYEQYF. The CDR3 DNA is TGCAGTGCCCACGGCGGGGGCCCTACCTACGAGCAGTACTTC.

This clonotype has at least ten counts. The chain joins TRBV15 to TRBJ1-1; D may be TRBD1 (5 bases). This CDR3 has 15 residues. Germline CDR1 reads LNHNV; CDR2 reads YYDKDF (reference sequence). The ends were cut back, 1 base at V and 3 bases at J, with 12 bases in the middle. The CDR3 protein is CATSRGGAQYTEAFF. In DNA form, the CDR3 reads TGTGCCACCAGCAGAGGAGGGGCCCAATACACTGAAGCTTTCTTT.

This chain connects TRBV6-2 or TRBV6-3 to TRBJ2-7, with TRBD1 as a possible D gene (6 bases). The V and J ends lost 5 bases and 6 bases respectively, with 17 bases between them. The germline V gene encodes CDR1 MNHEY and CDR2 SVGEGT. The CDR3 spans 14 residues. Written as DNA, the CDR3 is TGTGCCAGCAGTCCCGGGCCAGGGGATTCCGAGCAGTACTTC. Residues: CASSPGPGDSEQYF.

The sample holds many counts of this clonotype. Here the CDR3 DNA reads TGTGCCAGCAGCGTAGACCTTAACTATGGCTACACCTTC. Its translation: CASSVDLNYGYTF. The chain is built from TRBV9 and TRBJ1-2; D is uncertain. Germline values: CDR1 SGDLS, CDR2 YYNGEE. With 0 bases removed from V and 1 base from J, the gap between germline ends came to 4 bases. The CDR3 spans 13 residues.

This clonotype appeared many times. The chain uses TRBV5-1 and TRBJ1-2; tentative D call: TRBD1 (5 bases). Germline V gives CDR1 SGHRS, CDR2 YFSETQ. Trimming removed 3 bases at V and 0 bases at J, with 18 bases between. The CDR3 sequence is 17 residues long. Written as DNA, the CDR3 is TGCGCCAGCAGCTCCCGATCCGGGACCGCGCCTAACTATGGCTACACCTTC. Translated, it gives CASSSRSGTAPNYGYTF.

This clonotype was detected ten times or more. J is TRBJ1-1 and V is TRBV4-3; D may be TRBD1 (5 bases). V lost 4 bases, J lost 0 bases, and 15 bases lay in between. Germline V gene sequence: CDR1 LGHNA, CDR2 YSLEER. This CDR3 is built from 16 residues. CDR3 amino acids: CASSLTWGRMNTEAFF. CDR3 bases: TGCGCCAGCAGCCTCACCTGGGGCAGAATGAACACTGAAGCTTTCTTT.

This clonotype was seen once. A much more abundant neighbour one base away suggests this may be a read error. This chain connects TRBV12-3 or TRBV12-4 to TRBJ2-2; TRBD2 might be the D (6 bases). This CDR3 has 15 residues. In DNA form, the CDR3 reads TGTTCCAGCAGTTCCTGGACTACCGGGCCCGGGGAGCTGTTTTTT. It encodes CSSSSWTTGPGELFF.

This clonotype was observed many times. V usage is TRBV30 and J usage is TRBJ2-2; D perhaps matches TRBD1 (5 bases). The CDR3 sequence is 13 residues long. Trimming cost V 4 bases and J 8 bases, with 14 bases left between them. CDR1 and CDR2 (germline): GTSNPN, SVGIG (reference sequence). DNA for the CDR3: TGTGCCTGGACGGCAGGGCCTGCTGGGGAGCTGTTTTTT. Its translation is CAWTAGPAGELFF.

Ten or more counts support this clonotype. The chain uses TRBV20-1 and TRBJ2-7; 10 bases line up with TRBD2. The V gene end was trimmed by 4 bases and the J gene end by 1 base; junction bases not matched to a gene: 7. Per the germline V gene, CDR1 is DFQATT and CDR2 is SNEGSKA (reference sequence). This CDR3 is 15 amino acids long. The CDR3 DNA follows: TGCAGTGCTACCACCCCTAGCGGGAGTTCCTACGAGCAGTACTTC. Translated, it gives CSATTPSGSSYEQYF.

This clonotype was detected ten times or more. The chain joins TRBV18 to TRBJ2-7, with D possibly TRBD1 on 5 matching bases. Trimming left V 0 bases short and J 3 bases short, with 12 bases between. This CDR3 has 15 amino acids. Germline V gene data show CDR1 as KGHSH and CDR2 as LQKENI. CDR3: CASSPPGQGLYEQYF. Written as DNA, the CDR3 is TGTGCCAGCTCACCACCGGGGCAGGGCCTCTACGAGCAGTACTTC.

This clonotype was seen ten or more times. V is TRBV24-1 and J is TRBJ2-2, with 9 bases that match TRBD1. CDR3 length: 14 residues. V lost 7 bases, J lost 5 bases, and 4 bases stayed unmatched. CDR1 KGHDR and CDR2 SFDVKD come from the germline V gene. CDR3: CATSRTGETGELFF. The CDR3, as DNA: TGTGCCACCAGCCGGACAGGGGAGACCGGGGAGCTGTTTTTT.